These 10 T cell receptor beta chains originate from one sample sequenced in a study of shared clonotypes between healthy human individuals. Libraries were prepared by immunoSEQ multiplex PCR; TCRdb keeps only in-frame clonotypes and omits some of them. The sample carries approximately 710,000 clones, 90% recorded once. The source material was memory CD8+ T cells from PBMCs. The sample's subset: CD45RO+ cells pooled with CCR7-negative TemRA cells. These receptors all stem from a man between 18 and 35 years old in good health. Some clones in this sample may be carry-over from other donors' samples.

J is TRBJ2-7 and V is TRBV2; 9 nucleotides line up with TRBD1. Germline loops: CDR1 SNHLY, CDR2 FYNNEI. V trimming: 2 bases; J trimming: 2 bases; junction bases outside the gene matches: 7. The CDR3 runs to 16 residues. CDR3 in amino acids: CASSEWGTGTAYEQYF. In DNA form, the CDR3 reads TGTGCCAGCAGTGAATGGGGGACAGGGACGGCCTACGAGCAGTACTTC.

About this clone: This may stem from a read error, because a much larger clone lies one nucleotide away. Other nucleotide sequences in the sample specify the same CDR3. The chain recombines TRBV4-1 with TRBJ1-2; D is possibly TRBD1 (5 bases). This CDR3 contains 16 residues. The V end was cut by 0 bases, the J end by 4 bases, with 15 bases between. Germline V gene sequence: CDR1 MGHRA, CDR2 YSYEKL. The CDR3 here is CASSQDWAGEVYGYTF. In DNA form, the CDR3 reads TGCGCCAGCAGCCAAGACTGGGCGGGGGAGGTCTATGGCTACACCTTC.

CDR3 region: CASSLGPRLATSYNEQFF. CDR3 in DNA: TGTGCCAGCAGCTTAGGACCCAGACTAGCGACCTCCTACAATGAGCAGTTCTTC. The genes are TRBV7-3 and TRBJ2-1; 8 bases match TRBD2. Germline values: CDR1 SGHTA, CDR2 FQGTGA. The CDR3 runs to 18 residues. With V trimmed by 2 bases and J by 0 bases, 9 bases remained unmatched.

The chain uses TRBV7-8 and TRBJ2-2; 7 bases align to TRBD2. Trimming at V came to 6 bases and at J to 9 bases, leaving 13 bases not matched to a gene. This CDR3 has 15 residues. The V gene's germline CDR1 is SGHVS and CDR2 FQNEAQ. DNA for the CDR3: TGTGCCAGCAGTCCCCATAGGGGAGGGCCTCGGGAGCTGTTTTTT. It yields the protein CASSPHRGGPRELFF.

The genes are TRBV19 and TRBJ2-2; 12 positions agree with TRBD2. CDR3 size: 16 residues. The V gene end was trimmed by 3 bases and the J gene end by 6 bases; junction bases not matched to a gene: 5. From germline, CDR1 is LNHDA and CDR2 SQIVND (reference sequence). CDR3 sequence reads: CASSIRTSGTAGELFF. CDR3 DNA: TGTGCCAGTAGTATCCGGACTAGCGGGACGGCCGGGGAGCTGTTTTTT.

The chain links TRBV7-9 to TRBJ2-1, with 9 bases that match TRBD1. There are 15 residues in the CDR3. The V and J ends lost 4 bases and 7 bases, in that order; junction bases with no gene match: 8. From germline, CDR1 is SEHNR and CDR2 FQNEAQ (reference sequence). CDR3 region: CASSSRQTGGNEQFF. The CDR3 nucleotides read TGTGCCAGCAGCTCGCGCCAGACAGGGGGGAATGAGCAGTTCTTC. Looking up the rest from reference TRBV7-9 and TRBJ2-1 gives the full variable domain: DTGVSQNPRHKITKRGQNVTFRCDPISEHNRLYWYRQTLGQGPEFLTYFQNEAQLEKSRLLSDRFSAERPKGSFSTLEIQRTEQGDSAMYLCASSSRQTGGNEQFFGPGTRLTVL.

The chain couples TRBV30 to TRBJ2-7; the D gene is possibly TRBD1 (6 bases). CDR3 length equals 13 residues. Trimming stripped 3 bases from V and 3 bases from J, with 12 bases between. Germline CDR1 GTSNPN, CDR2 SVGIG (reference sequence). The CDR3 region has the DNA TGTGCCTGGAGAGTCAGGGGATTCTACGAGCAGTACTTC. Its protein product is CAWRVRGFYEQYF.

V is TRBV28 and J is TRBJ2-6; 8 positions agree with TRBD1. After removal of 2 bases from V and 0 bases from J, the junction contained 6 bases not matched to a gene. Germline values: CDR1 MDHEN, CDR2 SYDVKM. This CDR3 contains 18 residues. The chain's CDR3 is CASSLGDRFSSGANVLTF. The CDR3 DNA follows: TGTGCCAGCAGTTTAGGGGACAGGTTCTCCTCTGGGGCCAACGTCCTGACTTTC.

This chain links TRBV5-5 with TRBJ2-5, with D possibly matching TRBD1 (6 bases). The CDR3 spans 16 residues. Trimming pared 1 base from V and 5 bases from J, leaving 18 bases between. Germline V lookup: CDR1 SGHKS, CDR2 YYEKEE (reference sequence). In nucleotides, the CDR3 is TGTGCCAGCAGCTTGTCAGGCAGGGGATTGGGGGAGACCCAGTACTTC. It specifies CASSLSGRGLGETQYF.

The count of this clone is one. V usage is TRBV5-1 and J usage is TRBJ2-1, with a tentative D call TRBD1 (5 bases). The CDR3 sequence is 15 residues long. Looked up from germline, CDR1 is SGHRS and CDR2 is YFSETQ. The germline V and J ends were trimmed by 1 base and 1 base, with 9 bases remaining between them. The CDR3 protein is CASSLLAGSYNEQFF. The CDR3 DNA reads TGCGCCAGCAGCTTGCTTGCAGGGTCCTACAATGAGCAGTTCTTC.